This T cell receptor beta chain emerged from a study of shared clonotypes between healthy human individuals. About the research overall: Ranging from 18 to 49 in age, donors were two women and three men. Study-level results: When naive CD4 clonotypes were compared across a few donors, approximately 5% were shared.

In the authors' methods: ImmunoSEQ sequences covered only the junction and lacked quality scores; filtering therefore differed. Profiled with immunoSEQ multiplex PCR; TCRdb holds only in-frame clones, not every one. From that table come the V and J calls and clone size; the DNA was used to work out D and trimming. The table shows about 2 million clones, with about 95% occurring only once. As defined, naive CD8 cells were CD45RO-negative and positively selected for CCR7, with terminally differentiated effector memory CD45RA+ cells excluded. Healthy HIV-negative adults with no recent acute infections or vaccinations were recruited as donors. Germline-derived CDR1 and CDR2 are SGHNT and YYREEE (reference sequence). V was clipped by 3 bases and J by 4 bases; unmatched bases: 8. The CDR3 spans 17 residues. About this clone itself: The antigen remains undetermined.

Sequencing was done on a sample of naive CD8+ T cells sorted from blood. The chain has TRBV5-4 and TRBJ2-1, with 12 bases identical to TRBD2. The clonotype was recovered from a man between 18 and 35 years old in good health. The CDR3 reads CASSYVGLAGTYNEQFF. Here the CDR3 DNA reads TGTGCCAGCAGCTACGTCGGACTAGCGGGGACTTACAATGAGCAGTTCTTC.